Described below is a single T cell receptor beta chain sequence and its context. Its specificity is not known. All the patients suffered relapse after autologous stem cell transplantation, and brentuximab vedotin exposure differed. This sample was included in a study of PD-1 blockade in classical Hodgkin lymphoma. Here immunoSEQ multiplex PCR was the method, and the copy in TCRdb shows in-frame clones only, minus some. The data contain around 24,000 clones, approximately 64% of them singletons. General study results and limits: Prior to therapy, complete responders displayed diversity much like that of newly diagnosed patients.

The CDR3 runs 18 residues. V dropped 2 bases and J dropped 0 bases, with 14 bases sitting between them. The germline CDR1 and CDR2 sequences are SGHTA and FQGNSA. The chain links TRBV7-2 to TRBJ2-6; D gene uncertain. This sample comprised peripheral blood mononuclear cells (PBMCs), obtained before the second cycle of nivolumab. The clonotype was recovered from a human donor with classical Hodgkin lymphoma. CDR3 coding DNA: TGTGCCAGCAGCTTACGTTCACAGACCCTCTCTGGGGCCAACGTCCTGACTTTC. This codes for CASSLRSQTLSGANVLTF.